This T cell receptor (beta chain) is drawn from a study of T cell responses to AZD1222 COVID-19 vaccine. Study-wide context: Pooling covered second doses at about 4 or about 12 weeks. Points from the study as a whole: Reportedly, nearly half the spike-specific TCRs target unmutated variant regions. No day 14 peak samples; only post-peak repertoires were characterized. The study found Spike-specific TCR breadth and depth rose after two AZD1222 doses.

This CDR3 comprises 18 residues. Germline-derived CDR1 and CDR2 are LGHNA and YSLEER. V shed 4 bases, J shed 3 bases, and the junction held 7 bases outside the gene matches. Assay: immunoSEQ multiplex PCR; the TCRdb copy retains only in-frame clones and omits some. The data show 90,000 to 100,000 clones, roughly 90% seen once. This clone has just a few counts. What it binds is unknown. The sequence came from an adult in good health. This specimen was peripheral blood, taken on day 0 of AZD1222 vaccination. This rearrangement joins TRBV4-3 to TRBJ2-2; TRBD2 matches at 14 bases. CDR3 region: CASSPYMGLAGDTGELFF. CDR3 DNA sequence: TGCGCCAGCAGCCCTTACATGGGACTAGCGGGGGACACCGGGGAGCTGTTTTTT.